Each of the 16 T cell receptor beta chains below was sequenced from the same sample in a study of neurological immune-mediated disorders. One entry per CDR3 protein, called by TCRdb with MiXCR from the 5' RACE reads. This sample yields approximately 74,000 distinct CDR3 sequences, of which roughly 9% are seen a single time; 1.5% to 2% belongs to the top ten. The sample consisted of PBMCs. Source of these receptors: a man aged 50-59 years in good health.

At least ten counts were recorded for this clonotype. The chain combines TRBV30 with TRBJ1-1; the match to TRBD1 covers 11 bases. The ends lost 8 bases at V and 6 bases at J; junction bases unmatched: 5. The V gene's germline CDR1 is GTSNPN and CDR2 SVGIG (reference sequence). CDR3 length: 12 residues. CDR3 in DNA: TGTGCCGGACAGGGGGCAATCGCTGAAGCTTTCTTT. Its protein product is CAGQGAIAEAFF.

The chain links TRBV20-1 to TRBJ1-5; possible D gene TRBD1, 5 bases. The CDR3 contains 15 residues. From germline, CDR1 is DFQATT and CDR2 SNEGSKA (reference sequence). V gave up 0 bases and J gave up 1 base, with 10 bases separating them. The CDR3 DNA sequence: TGCAGTGCTAGAGACCAGGGACTAAGCAATCAGCCCCAGCATTTT. This translates into CSARDQGLSNQPQHF.

This clonotype was recorded at least ten times. The chain joins TRBV5-6 to TRBJ2-7; no reliable D call. Germline lookup yields CDR1 SGHDT and CDR2 YYEEEE. This CDR3 contains 14 residues. V was cut by 4 bases and J by 1 base, with 12 bases left in between. CDR3 in amino acids: CASSPDPLSYEQYF. CDR3 in DNA: TGTGCCAGCAGCCCCGACCCCCTATCCTACGAGCAGTACTTC.

This clonotype was observed many times. This sequence joins TRBV28 and TRBJ2-7; D unresolved. The germline V and J ends were trimmed by 4 bases and 3 bases, with 10 bases remaining between them. The CDR3 length is 13 residues. CDR1 is MDHEN, CDR2 SYDVKM, per germline. The CDR3 protein is CASSSPPGYEQYF. Here the CDR3 DNA reads TGTGCCAGCAGTTCCCCCCCCGGCTACGAGCAGTACTTC.

This clonotype came up many times. The CDR3, as DNA: TGTGCCAGCAGCTTCGGGTCTTCGGGGGCGGTCCCCCAAGAGACCCAGTACTTC. It codes for CASSFGSSGAVPQETQYF. The chain joins TRBV13 to TRBJ2-5; D assignment may be TRBD1 or TRBD2 (6 bases each). From germline, CDR1 is PRHDT and CDR2 FYEKMQ (reference sequence). Deletions cut 3 bases from V and 1 base from J, with 21 bases between. This CDR3 has 18 residues.

Ten or more counts support this clonotype. The chain joins TRBV20-1 to TRBJ2-5; the D is unclear. Trimming took 1 base from V and 5 from J, leaving 11 bases between them. CDR3 length: 13 amino acids. In germline, CDR1 is DFQATT, CDR2 SNEGSKA (reference sequence). This CDR3 is CSARGPGLETQYF. CDR3 in DNA: TGCAGTGCTAGAGGCCCGGGTTTGGAGACCCAGTACTTC.

This clonotype has at least ten counts. V is TRBV5-1 and J is TRBJ2-2; D gene unclear. CDR1 SGHRS and CDR2 YFSETQ come from the germline V gene. V lost 1 base to trimming and J lost 3 bases, with 13 bases between them. The CDR3 length is 16 residues. CDR3 amino acids: CASSLSPKGDTGELFF. The CDR3 DNA is TGCGCCAGCAGCTTGTCTCCAAAGGGTGACACCGGGGAGCTGTTTTTT.

This clonotype showed up many times. The J gene is TRBJ1-3, the V gene TRBV6-1; tentatively, D is TRBD1 (5 bases). The germline V gene encodes CDR1 MNHNS and CDR2 SASEGT. Trimming took 7 bases from V and 1 from J, leaving 14 bases between them. CDR3 size: 15 residues. The CDR3 DNA sequence: TGTGCCAGCACCCCCAGGGAAGGGTCTGGAAACACCATATATTTT. As protein: CASTPREGSGNTIYF.

This chain uses TRBV5-1 with TRBJ2-1; perhaps TRBD1 as D (6 bases). Trimming shortened V by 0 bases and J by 6 bases, and 13 bases separated the two germline ends. Germline V lookup: CDR1 SGHRS, CDR2 YFSETQ. The CDR3 has 15 residues. CDR3 coding DNA: TGCGCCAGCAGCTTGGACCCGGGACAAGGCAATGAGCAGTTCTTC. Translation: CASSLDPGQGNEQFF. The full variable domain, completed using reference TRBV5-1 and TRBJ2-1, is KAGVTQTPRYLIKTRGQQVTLSCSPISGHRSVSWYQQTPGQGLQFLFEYFSETQRNKGNFPGRFSGRQFSNSRSEMNVSTLELGDSALYLCASSLDPGQGNEQFFGPGTRLTVL.

This clonotype was detected many times. The rearrangement joins TRBV3-1 to TRBJ1-2; 10 bases line up with TRBD1. V lost 6 bases, J lost 4 bases, and 11 bases stayed unmatched. Germline V lookup: CDR1 LGHDT, CDR2 YNNKEL (reference sequence). CDR3 size: 16 residues. CDR3 sequence: CASSPHPGQGGYGYTF. The CDR3 region has the DNA TGTGCCAGCAGTCCCCATCCCGGACAGGGGGGCTATGGCTACACCTTC.

This clonotype was counted at least ten times. This sequence joins TRBV12-3 or TRBV12-4 and TRBJ2-6, with D possibly being TRBD1 (6 bases). The length of the CDR3 is 16 residues. With 8 bases removed from V and 3 bases from J, the gap between germline ends came to 17 bases. CDR3 in amino acids: CASATQGFGGANVLTF. Written as DNA, the CDR3 is TGTGCCAGCGCCACACAGGGATTTGGTGGGGCCAACGTCCTGACTTTC.

In its sample, this clonotype was seen many times. At one end the junction does not follow the germline gene, possibly because of a read error. The chain has TRBV12-3 or TRBV12-4 and TRBJ2-1, with 10 bases aligning to TRBD2. The CDR3 runs to 12 residues. CDR3 sequence: CATSGDYNEQFF. The DNA for the CDR3 is TGCGCTACTAGCGGGGATTACAATGAGCAGTTCTTC.

This clonotype was seen at least ten times. The chain has TRBV20-1 and TRBJ2-1; weak D call: TRBD1 (5 bases). This CDR3 spans 14 amino acids. The germline CDR1 and CDR2 sequences are DFQATT and SNEGSKA (reference sequence). The V end lost 4 bases, the J end lost 0 bases, and 10 bases lay between the germline ends. CDR3 loop: CSAMTVSSYNEQFF. The CDR3 DNA follows: TGCAGTGCTATGACAGTGAGCTCCTACAATGAGCAGTTCTTC.

In this sample, this clonotype turned up many times. The chain has TRBV6-2 or TRBV6-3 and TRBJ2-7; tentatively, D is TRBD2 (6 bases). Trimming pared 2 bases from V and 6 bases from J, leaving 17 bases between. Germline V gene lookup returns CDR1 MNHEY and CDR2 SVGEGT. This CDR3 has 15 residues. Written as DNA, the CDR3 is TGTGCCAGCAGTTACGCCTCGGGACTCTGGATCGAGCAGTACTTC. Translation: CASSYASGLWIEQYF.

This clonotype occurred many times. The gene calls are TRBV7-8 and TRBJ2-3, with D possibly being TRBD2 (6 bases). CDR3 length equals 15 residues. The V end lost 3 bases, the J end lost 2 bases, and 12 bases lay between the germline ends. The V gene's germline CDR1 is SGHVS and CDR2 FQNEAQ. In nucleotides, the CDR3 is TGTGCCAGCAGCTTTAGCGGCTCCAACACAGATACGCAGTATTTT. It is translated as CASSFSGSNTDTQYF.

This clonotype was recorded at least ten times. DNA of the CDR3: TGCGCCAGCAGCTTGGCCTCGGAGGGGGCCTCCCGGAAAGCTTTCTTT. It specifies CASSLASEGASRKAFF. The chain joins TRBV5-1 to TRBJ1-1; TRBD1 aligns across 7 bases. V was pared by 0 bases and J by 9 bases, with 14 bases of the junction left unmatched. This CDR3 spans 16 amino acids. The germline CDR1 and CDR2 sequences are SGHRS and YFSETQ.